This T cell receptor beta chain emerged from a study of T cell responses to AZD1222 COVID-19 vaccine. Study-wide results and limits: Variant regions that are unmutated are reportedly the target of nearly half of spike-specific TCRs.

This clone was observed a handful of times. Antigen unknown. The assay was immunoSEQ multiplex PCR, and TCRdb's table has in-frame clones only and misses some. The sample has more than 100,000 clones; approximately 85% are singletons. The V gene's germline CDR1 is SGHAT and CDR2 FQNNGV. CDR3 length: 15 residues. The V end was cut by 2 bases, the J end by 0 bases, with 7 bases between. This specimen consisted of peripheral blood, obtained on day 0 of AZD1222 vaccination. The source of this sequence is an adult in good health. The chain employs TRBV11-2 and TRBJ1-4; D is undetermined. The CDR3: CASSLRSATNEKLFF. CDR3 coding DNA: TGTGCCAGCAGCTTACGGTCAGCAACTAATGAAAAACTGTTTTTT. Based on the CDR3 plus reference TRBV11-2 and TRBJ1-4, the full variable domain is EAGVAQSPRYKIIEKRQSVAFWCNPISGHATLYWYQQILGQGPKLLIQFQNNGVVDDSQLPKDRFSAERLKGVDSTLKIQPAKLEDSAVYLCASSLRSATNEKLFFGSGTQLSVL.